One sample yielded the 32 T cell receptor beta chains listed below, sequenced in a study of vaccination and CD4 T cells after COVID-19. The treatment: roughly 11-day PBMC culture with coronavirus spike peptide pools or control peptides (ViraFEST assay). Prior to the COVID-19 pandemic (2011-2018), the unexposed donor's CD4+ T cells were collected. Antigens for these TCRs are unknown. At the Johns Hopkins FTIC core, DNA taken from cultured CD4+ T cells was sequenced by way of the Oncomine TCR Beta short-read assay. TCRdb processed the PCR reads anew with MiXCR; each CDR3 protein has one entry. The sample yields several thousand distinct CDR3 sequences, approximately 61% seen once. The sample was CD4+ T cells from blood, cultured in vitro. The receptors derive from a human donor in good health.

This chain's CDR3 is CASRTTDGGSLTGAQYF. In DNA form, the CDR3 reads TGTGCCAGCAGAACTACCGACGGCGGGAGTCTTACGGGAGCGCAGTATTTT. The chain uses TRBV6-1 and TRBJ2-3; 7 nucleotides line up with TRBD2. Germline lookup yields CDR1 MNHNS and CDR2 SASEGT. This CDR3 comprises 17 residues. J gave up 10 bases and V 6 bases, and 22 bases lay outside the gene matches.

V is TRBV24-1 and J is TRBJ1-2; TRBD1 matches at 7 bases. The CDR3 spans 16 residues. V lost 2 bases, J lost 7 bases, and 12 bases stayed unmatched. CDR1 and CDR2 from the germline V gene are KGHDR and SFDVKD. CDR3 DNA: TGTGCCACCAGTGATTCCCGAGAGGGGGCAAGCGGTGGCTACACCTTC. It is translated as CATSDSREGASGGYTF.

The V call is TRBV10-3, the J call TRBJ1-5; 8 bases are a match to TRBD1. Trimming removed 4 bases from V and 2 bases from J; junction bases left unmatched: 1. The CDR3 totals 14 residues. Per the germline V gene, CDR1 is ENHRY and CDR2 is SYGVKD. The CDR3 protein is CAISAGQGNQPQHF. The CDR3 bases are TGTGCCATCAGTGCGGGACAGGGCAATCAGCCCCAGCATTTT.

The chain carries TRBV19 and TRBJ2-1, with D perhaps matching TRBD2 (7 bases). The CDR3 contains 14 residues. With 4 bases removed from V and 9 bases from J, the gap between germline ends came to 16 bases. CDR1 and CDR2 from the germline V gene are LNHDA and SQIVND (reference sequence). CDR3 in DNA: TGTGCCAGTAGTACCTCGTCGGGGGGCGGTGAGCAGTTCTTC. Encoded protein: CASSTSSGGGEQFF. The full variable domain, in which reference TRBV19 and TRBJ2-1 provide the parts outside the CDR3, is DGGITQSPKYLFRKEGQNVTLSCEQNLNHDAMYWYRQDPGQGLRLIYYSQIVNDFQKGDIAEGYSVSREKKESFPLTVTSAQKNPTAFYLCASSTSSGGGEQFFGPGTRLTVL.

The CDR3 bases are TGTGCCAGCAAGGGGTGGGCCAATGAGCAGTTCTTC. This gives the protein CASKGWANEQFF. The V and J genes are TRBV2 and TRBJ2-1; TRBD1 is a possible D gene (5 bases). Per the germline V gene, CDR1 is SNHLY and CDR2 is FYNNEI. The V gene lost 7 bases and the J gene lost 6 bases, with 10 bases spanning the gap. The CDR3 contains 12 residues.

The V call is TRBV29-1, the J call TRBJ2-2; D not certain. The germline V gene has CDR1 SQVTM and CDR2 ANQGSEA. This CDR3 contains 13 residues. Trimming cost V 3 bases and J 3 bases, with 8 bases left between them. CDR3 region: CSVDYTYTGELFF. CDR3 DNA sequence: TGCAGCGTTGATTACACATACACCGGGGAGCTGTTTTTT.

The chain recombines TRBV20-1 with TRBJ1-5; the D gene is possibly TRBD1 (5 bases). The CDR3 loop spans 13 amino acids. Trimming cost V 4 bases and J 3 bases, with 10 bases left between them. Germline loops: CDR1 DFQATT, CDR2 SNEGSKA (reference sequence). CDR3 sequence (DNA): TGCAGTGCTAAACAGGTGTCCAATCAGCCCCAGCATTTT. Protein sequence: CSAKQVSNQPQHF.

The V call is TRBV19, the J call TRBJ2-5; the D gene is possibly TRBD2 (6 bases). Trimming removed 6 bases from V and 2 bases from J, with 13 bases in between. Germline CDR1 LNHDA, CDR2 SQIVND (reference sequence). The CDR3 loop spans 14 amino acids. CDR3 region: CASSRPGGQETQYF. The CDR3 DNA reads as TGTGCCAGTAGCCGGCCCGGGGGTCAAGAGACCCAGTACTTC.

This clonotype was seen just once. The V call is TRBV19, the J call TRBJ1-5; unclear D gene. The CDR3 has 15 amino acids. V was pared by 2 bases and J by 0 bases, with 8 bases between. Germline CDR1 and CDR2: LNHDA and SQIVND (reference sequence). The CDR3 sequence is CASSIPGASNQPQHF. CDR3 DNA sequence: TGTGCCAGTAGTATACCCGGTGCTAGCAATCAGCCCCAGCATTTT.

The chain employs TRBV15 and TRBJ2-7; 7 bases are shared with TRBD2. The V gene end was trimmed by 0 bases and the J gene end by 0 bases; junction bases not matched to a gene: 2. This CDR3 is 15 amino acids long. Looked up from germline, CDR1 is LNHNV and CDR2 is YYDKDF (reference sequence). Here the CDR3 reads CATSREGGSSYEQYF. The CDR3 nucleotides read TGTGCCACCAGCAGAGAGGGCGGGAGCTCCTACGAGCAGTACTTC. The full variable domain, in which reference TRBV15 and TRBJ2-7 provide the parts outside the CDR3, is DAMVIQNPRYQVTQFGKPVTLSCSQTLNHNVMYWYQQKSSQAPKLLFHYYDKDFNNEADTPDNFQSRRPNTSFCFLDIRSPGLGDTAMYLCATSREGGSSYEQYFGPGTRLTVT.

This clonotype was detected only once. This sequence joins TRBV27 and TRBJ1-6; a weak D match, TRBD1 (5 bases). Per the germline V gene, CDR1 is MNHEY and CDR2 is SMNVEV (reference sequence). The length of the CDR3 is 15 residues. The ends were cut back, 3 bases at V and 2 bases at J, with 8 bases in the middle. The CDR3: CASSLPGPYNSPLHF. DNA of the CDR3: TGTGCCAGCAGTTTGCCAGGGCCCTATAATTCACCCCTCCACTTT.

The gene calls are TRBV10-2 and TRBJ1-2, with D perhaps matching TRBD1 (6 bases). CDR1 and CDR2 (germline): WSHSY, SAAADI. This CDR3 is 14 amino acids long. Trimming shortened V by 4 bases and J by 3 bases, and 12 bases separated the two germline ends. CDR3 nucleotides: TGCGCCAGCAGTGGTTCAGGGGCCCACTATGGCTACACCTTC. It specifies CASSGSGAHYGYTF.

This chain uses TRBV20-1 with TRBJ1-6, with D uncertain. The V gene lost 3 bases and the J gene lost 5 bases, with 8 bases spanning the gap. The CDR3 has 13 amino acids. Germline-derived CDR1 and CDR2 are DFQATT and SNEGSKA (reference sequence). CDR3 loop: CSARIGDNSPLHF. CDR3 nucleotide sequence: TGCAGTGCTAGGATCGGTGATAATTCACCCCTCCACTTT.

The genes are TRBV19 and TRBJ1-5; D is uncertain. The V end was cut by 9 bases, the J end by 3 bases, with 15 bases between. The length of the CDR3 is 14 residues. CDR1 is LNHDA and CDR2 is SQIVND in the germline V gene (reference sequence). The CDR3 sequence is CASRRTGDNQPQHF. As DNA, the CDR3 is TGTGCCAGCCGCCGGACGGGAGACAATCAGCCCCAGCATTTT.

The chain is built from TRBV15 and TRBJ2-5; D might be TRBD1 or TRBD2, each matching 6 bases. The CDR3 totals 16 residues. Germline lookup yields CDR1 LNHNV and CDR2 YYDKDF (reference sequence). V lost 0 bases and J lost 6, with 17 bases in between. The chain's CDR3 is CATSRDPLGGGQTQYF. The CDR3 DNA is TGTGCCACCAGCAGAGATCCCCTGGGGGGCGGGCAGACCCAGTACTTC.

CDR3 coding DNA: TGTGCCAGCAGTTACCCCTTGACTAGCGGAAGAGATACGCAGTATTTT. It yields the protein CASSYPLTSGRDTQYF. This rearrangement joins TRBV6-2 or TRBV6-3 to TRBJ2-3, with TRBD2 matching 9 bases. V was pared by 2 bases and J by 5 bases, with 8 bases of the junction left unmatched. This CDR3 comprises 16 residues. Germline V gene lookup returns CDR1 MNHEY and CDR2 SVGEGT.

The chain employs TRBV19 and TRBJ1-1; the D is unclear. The CDR3 has 14 residues. The ends were cut back, 4 bases at V and 11 bases at J, with 20 bases in the middle. From germline, CDR1 is LNHDA and CDR2 SQIVND (reference sequence). CDR3 sequence (DNA): TGTGCCAGTAGTACCCAGGACTACCCCCCAGCGGCTTTCTTT. Residues: CASSTQDYPPAAFF.

This chain joins TRBV7-2 and TRBJ2-7; D call uncertain. V was clipped by 3 bases and J by 2 bases, with 5 bases between them. The CDR3 is 12 residues long. Per the germline V gene, CDR1 is SGHTA and CDR2 is FQGNSA. The CDR3 region has the DNA TGTGCCAGCAGCTTCAGCACCTACGAGCAGTACTTC. Its protein product is CASSFSTYEQYF. The entire variable domain, with the rest obtained from reference TRBV7-2 and TRBJ2-7, is as follows: GAGVSQSPSNKVTEKGKDVELRCDPISGHTALYWYRQSLGQGLEFLIYFQGNSAPDKSGLPSDRFSAERTGGSVSTLTIQRTQQEDSAVYLCASSFSTYEQYFGPGTRLTVT.

The chain links TRBV6-2 or TRBV6-3 to TRBJ1-5; no clear D. The V and J ends lost 0 bases and 0 bases respectively, with 12 bases between them. The CDR3 spans 17 residues. Germline V gene data show CDR1 as MNHEY and CDR2 as SVGEGT. The chain's CDR3 is CASSYSWPGPSNQPQHF. The CDR3 region has the DNA TGTGCCAGCAGTTACTCATGGCCAGGCCCTAGCAATCAGCCCCAGCATTTT.

J is TRBJ2-2 and V is TRBV2; TRBD2 aligns across 9 bases. J lost 7 bases, V lost 4 bases, and 4 bases had no gene match. The CDR3 runs 14 residues. Germline values: CDR1 SNHLY, CDR2 FYNNEI. The CDR3 sequence is CASSVRGGDGELFF. In DNA, the CDR3 is TGTGCCAGCAGTGTGCGGGGGGGCGACGGGGAGCTGTTTTTT.

In nucleotides, the CDR3 is TGCAGTGCTCCGTCTTGGACAGGGAGTAGCAATGAGCAGTTCTTC. Encoded protein: CSAPSWTGSSNEQFF. The chain combines TRBV20-1 with TRBJ2-1; TRBD1 matches at 8 bases. CDR3 length: 15 amino acids. The ends lost 5 bases at V and 6 bases at J; junction bases unmatched: 12. Germline CDR1 and CDR2: DFQATT and SNEGSKA (reference sequence).

V gene TRBV12-3 or TRBV12-4 combines with J gene TRBJ2-2; TRBD2 matches at 11 bases. Unmatched junction bases numbered 8, after V lost 6 bases and J lost 5 bases. The length of the CDR3 is 16 residues. The CDR3 DNA is TGTGCCAGCAGCCGGAGACTAGCGGGAACAACCGGGGAGCTGTTTTTT. This codes for CASSRRLAGTTGELFF.

The J gene is TRBJ2-5, the V gene TRBV11-2, with D possibly TRBD2 on 5 matching bases. CDR3 size: 17 residues. The germline V gene encodes CDR1 SGHAT and CDR2 FQNNGV. Trimming removed 1 base at V and 5 bases at J, with 20 bases between. The CDR3 nucleotides read TGTGCCAGCAGCTTAGTAGCGATTGGCGGGCGAGGGGAGACCCAGTACTTC. As protein: CASSLVAIGGRGETQYF.

V and J are TRBV28 and TRBJ1-2, with D possibly TRBD1 on 6 matching bases. The V gene's germline CDR1 is MDHEN and CDR2 SYDVKM. The CDR3 loop spans 13 amino acids. The ends were cut back, 3 bases at V and 6 bases at J, with 11 bases in the middle. The CDR3 sequence is CASSFQGRHGYTF. The CDR3 DNA reads as TGTGCCAGCAGTTTCCAGGGGCGTCATGGCTACACCTTC.

This chain joins TRBV5-7 and TRBJ1-5; D not resolved. TRBV5-7 is marked as an open reading frame, function uncertain. With 6 bases removed from V and 7 bases from J, the gap between germline ends came to 5 bases. The CDR3 runs 10 residues. The CDR3 loop reads CASTRQPQHF. CDR3 sequence (DNA): TGTGCCAGCACACGACAGCCCCAGCATTTT.

This chain uses TRBV7-9 with TRBJ1-2, with 10 bases aligning to TRBD1. After removal of 4 bases from V and 4 bases from J, the junction contained 9 bases not matched to a gene. Germline CDR1 reads SEHNR; CDR2 reads FQNEAQ (reference sequence). CDR3 length: 16 residues. The CDR3 region is CASSSYDRGLVYGYTF. The CDR3 nucleotides read TGTGCCAGCAGCTCATACGACAGGGGGCTAGTCTATGGCTACACCTTC. Using reference TRBV7-9 and TRBJ1-2 for the parts outside the CDR3, the full variable domain is DTGVSQNPRHKITKRGQNVTFRCDPISEHNRLYWYRQTLGQGPEFLTYFQNEAQLEKSRLLSDRFSAERPKGSFSTLEIQRTEQGDSAMYLCASSSYDRGLVYGYTFGSGTRLTVV.

The rearrangement joins TRBV19 to TRBJ2-3; the D gene is possibly TRBD1 (5 bases). CDR3 length: 13 amino acids. Germline V gene data show CDR1 as LNHDA and CDR2 as SQIVND (reference sequence). The V and J ends lost 2 bases and 3 bases respectively, with 6 bases between them. The CDR3 loop is CASSIRGTDTQYF. The CDR3 nucleotides read TGTGCCAGTAGTATAAGGGGAACAGATACGCAGTATTTT.

This chain connects TRBV20-1 to TRBJ2-5; TRBD1 is a possible D gene (5 bases). Germline CDR1 and CDR2: DFQATT and SNEGSKA (reference sequence). CDR3 length: 15 amino acids. V was trimmed by 5 bases and J by 5 bases, leaving 21 bases between them. The DNA of the CDR3 is TGCAGTGCTCCCCTTGGGGCTAGATGGCCCGAGACCCAGTACTTC. Translation: CSAPLGARWPETQYF.

This clonotype was observed a handful of times. This chain links TRBV6-1 with TRBJ1-5, with 7 bases lining up with TRBD1. In germline, CDR1 is MNHNS, CDR2 SASEGT. J was trimmed by 5 bases and V by 6 bases; bases with no gene match: 10. The CDR3 covers 15 residues. The chain's CDR3 is CASRRARDSHQPQHF. The CDR3, as DNA: TGTGCCAGCAGGCGCGCCCGGGACAGCCATCAGCCCCAGCATTTT.

The rearrangement links TRBV7-9 to TRBJ2-5; D remains ambiguous. This CDR3 is 14 amino acids long. Germline CDR1 and CDR2: SEHNR and FQNEAQ (reference sequence). The ends were cut back, 4 bases at V and 1 base at J, with 10 bases in the middle. The CDR3: CASSSHEVQETQYF. The CDR3, as DNA: TGTGCCAGCAGCTCCCATGAGGTCCAAGAGACCCAGTACTTC.

This clonotype is a singleton in its sample. The V call is TRBV7-8, the J call TRBJ2-5; 11 positions agree with TRBD1. The germline CDR1 and CDR2 sequences are SGHVS and FQNEAQ. The CDR3 covers 18 residues. With 0 bases clipped from V and 1 base from J, the junction kept 7 bases outside the gene matches. The CDR3 is CASSLAYTGTGGQETQYF. CDR3 nucleotides: TGTGCCAGCAGCTTAGCCTATACCGGGACAGGGGGCCAAGAGACCCAGTACTTC.

The V and J genes are TRBV2 and TRBJ2-5, with 7 bases lining up with TRBD1. From germline, CDR1 is SNHLY and CDR2 FYNNEI. This CDR3 contains 14 residues. J gave up 5 bases and V 5 bases, and 8 bases lay outside the gene matches. The CDR3 is CASSSSRGWETQYF. The CDR3 bases are TGTGCCAGCAGTAGCTCCAGGGGGTGGGAGACCCAGTACTTC.